This entry is about one T cell receptor beta chain. No antigen is known for it. These data come from a study of T cell responses to AZD1222 COVID-19 vaccine. Libraries were prepared by immunoSEQ multiplex PCR; TCRdb keeps only in-frame clonotypes and omits some of them. The repertoire holds approximately 81,000 clones, about 93% seen once, with 4.5% in the top ten. Study-wide results and caveats: Sampling captured repertoires only after the peak T cell response. Females outnumbered males among donors, who were mostly white British; clonal diversity was possibly underestimated.

The sequenced sample was peripheral blood, obtained on day 0 of MenACWY control vaccination. The TCR was taken from an adult in good health.

Written as DNA, the CDR3 is TGTGCCAGCAGTTTCGGGTATGGCTACACCTTC. It translates to CASSFGYGYTF. The chain combines TRBV12-3 or TRBV12-4 with TRBJ1-2; D gene ambiguous. V lost 3 bases to trimming and J lost 5 bases, with 4 bases between them. CDR3 length: 11 amino acids.